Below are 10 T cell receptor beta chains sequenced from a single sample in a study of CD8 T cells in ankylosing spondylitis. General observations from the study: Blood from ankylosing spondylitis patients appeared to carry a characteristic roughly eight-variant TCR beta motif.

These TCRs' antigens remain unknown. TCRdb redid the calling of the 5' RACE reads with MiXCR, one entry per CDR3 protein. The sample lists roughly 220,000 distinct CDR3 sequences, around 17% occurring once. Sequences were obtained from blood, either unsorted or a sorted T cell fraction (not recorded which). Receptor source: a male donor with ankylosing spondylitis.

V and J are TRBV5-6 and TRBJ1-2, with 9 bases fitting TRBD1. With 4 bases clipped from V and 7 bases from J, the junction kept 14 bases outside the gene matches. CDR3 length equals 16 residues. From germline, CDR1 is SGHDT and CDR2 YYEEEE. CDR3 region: CASSTNRGPELFGYTF. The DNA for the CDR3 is TGTGCCAGCAGCACTAACAGGGGGCCTGAATTGTTTGGCTACACCTTC.

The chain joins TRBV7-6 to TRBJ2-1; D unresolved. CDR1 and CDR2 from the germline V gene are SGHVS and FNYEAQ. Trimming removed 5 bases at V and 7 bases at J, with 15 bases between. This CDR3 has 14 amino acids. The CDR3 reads CASSPGPSPNEQFF. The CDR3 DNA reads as TGTGCCAGCAGCCCCGGGCCCAGCCCGAATGAGCAGTTCTTC.

The CDR3: CASSARQGSYTGELFF. In nucleotides, the CDR3 is TGTGCCAGCAGCGCGAGACAGGGCTCGTACACCGGGGAGCTGTTTTTT. This chain joins TRBV9 and TRBJ2-2; 7 nucleotides line up with TRBD1. From germline, CDR1 is SGDLS and CDR2 YYNGEE. This CDR3 spans 16 amino acids. J gave up 3 bases and V 3 bases, and 8 bases lay outside the gene matches.

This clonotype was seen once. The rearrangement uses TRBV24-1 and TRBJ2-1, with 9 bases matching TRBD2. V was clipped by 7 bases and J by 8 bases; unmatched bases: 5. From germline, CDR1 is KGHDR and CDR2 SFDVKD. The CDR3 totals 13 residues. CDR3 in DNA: TGTGCCACCAGAGCTAGCGGGAACTATGAGCAGTTCTTC. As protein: CATRASGNYEQFF.

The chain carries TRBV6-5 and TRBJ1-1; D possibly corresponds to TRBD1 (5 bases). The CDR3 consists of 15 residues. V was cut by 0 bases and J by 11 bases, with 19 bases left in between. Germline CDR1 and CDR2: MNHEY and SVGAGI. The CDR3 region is CASSYSAGTTGGAFF. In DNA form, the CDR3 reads TGTGCCAGCAGTTACTCGGCAGGGACGACCGGGGGTGCTTTCTTT.

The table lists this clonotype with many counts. The CDR3 DNA reads TGTGCCACCAGTGATCCAGCGGGAGGGACAGATACGCAGTATTTT. It yields the protein CATSDPAGGTDTQYF. The rearrangement joins TRBV24-1 to TRBJ2-3, with 10 bases identical to TRBD2. The CDR3 contains 15 residues. The germline V gene encodes CDR1 KGHDR and CDR2 SFDVKD. Germline trimming cut 3 bases from V and 3 bases from J; bases unmatched to any gene: 2.

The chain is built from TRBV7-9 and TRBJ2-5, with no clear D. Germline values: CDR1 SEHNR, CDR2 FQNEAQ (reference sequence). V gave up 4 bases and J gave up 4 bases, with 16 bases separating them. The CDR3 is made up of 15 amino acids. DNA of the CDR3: TGTGCCAGCAGCTCCACCCGGCAAGGACGAGAGACCCAGTACTTC. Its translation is CASSSTRQGRETQYF.

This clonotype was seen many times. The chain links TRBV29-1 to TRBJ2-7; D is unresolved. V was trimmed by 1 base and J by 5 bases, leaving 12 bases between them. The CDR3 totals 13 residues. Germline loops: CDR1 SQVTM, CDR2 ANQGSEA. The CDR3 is CSVEVGVRDEQYF. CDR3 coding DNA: TGCAGCGTTGAAGTTGGGGTTCGAGACGAGCAGTACTTC.

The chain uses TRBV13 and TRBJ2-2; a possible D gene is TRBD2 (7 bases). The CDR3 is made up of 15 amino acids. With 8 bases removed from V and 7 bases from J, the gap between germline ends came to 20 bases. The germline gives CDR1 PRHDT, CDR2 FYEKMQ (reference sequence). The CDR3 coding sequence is TGTGCCAGCGACTTCCGGGGGGCAGTTAGCGGGGAGCTGTTTTTT. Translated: CASDFRGAVSGELFF.

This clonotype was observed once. The chain's CDR3 is CASSHLAYGYTF. For the CDR3, the DNA is TGTGCCAGCAGTCATTTAGCATATGGCTACACCTTC. The rearrangement joins TRBV28 to TRBJ1-2; D remains unclear. The V gene's germline CDR1 is MDHEN and CDR2 SYDVKM. The CDR3 extends over 12 amino acids. The V and J ends lost 5 bases and 5 bases respectively, with 9 bases between them.